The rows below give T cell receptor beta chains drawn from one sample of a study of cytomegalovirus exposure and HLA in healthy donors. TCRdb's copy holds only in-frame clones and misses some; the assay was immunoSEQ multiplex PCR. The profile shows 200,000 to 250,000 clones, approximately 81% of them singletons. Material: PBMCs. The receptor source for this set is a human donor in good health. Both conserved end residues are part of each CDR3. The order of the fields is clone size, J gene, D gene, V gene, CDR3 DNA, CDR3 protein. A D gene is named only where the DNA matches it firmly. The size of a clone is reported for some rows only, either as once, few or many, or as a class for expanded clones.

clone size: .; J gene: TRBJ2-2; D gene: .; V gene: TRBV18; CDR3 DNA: TGTGCCAGCTCAACGATAGCGGTGGAGAACACCGGGGAGCTGTTTTTT; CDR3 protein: CASSTIAVENTGELFF
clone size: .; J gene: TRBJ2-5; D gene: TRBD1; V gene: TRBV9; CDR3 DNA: TGTGCCAGCACTCCTCAGGGGGCAGAGACCCAGTACTTC; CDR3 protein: CASTPQGAETQYF
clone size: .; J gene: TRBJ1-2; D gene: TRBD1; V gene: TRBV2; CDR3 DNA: TGTGCCAGCAGTGCGGACAGGCGTAACTATGGCTACACCTTC; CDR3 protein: CASSADRRNYGYTF
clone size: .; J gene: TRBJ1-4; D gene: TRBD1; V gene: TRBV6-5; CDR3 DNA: TGTGCCAGCAGCCGGGACAGGGTTAATGAAAAACTGTTTTTT; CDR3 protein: CASSRDRVNEKLFF
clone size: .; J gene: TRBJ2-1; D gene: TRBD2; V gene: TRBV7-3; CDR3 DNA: TGTGCCAGCAGCCTCACTAGCGCCTACAATGAGCAGTTCTTC; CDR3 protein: CASSLTSAYNEQFF
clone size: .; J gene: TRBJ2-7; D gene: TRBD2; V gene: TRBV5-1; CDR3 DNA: TGCGCCAGCAGCTTGGGGACTAGCGGGAGTTACGAGCAGTACTTC; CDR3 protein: CASSLGTSGSYEQYF
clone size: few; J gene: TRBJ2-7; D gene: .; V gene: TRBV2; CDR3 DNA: TGTGCCAGCAGTGAAGTCAGGTACGAGCAGTACTTC; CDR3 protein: CASSEVRYEQYF
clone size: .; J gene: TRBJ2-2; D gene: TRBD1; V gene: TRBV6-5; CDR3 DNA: TGTGCCAGCAGTTTTCAAGGGGGCGACACCGGGGAGCTGTTTTTT; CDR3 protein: CASSFQGGDTGELFF
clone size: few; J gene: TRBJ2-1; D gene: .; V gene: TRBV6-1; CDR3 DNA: TGTGCCAGCAGTCTATCCAAAAGTTCCTACAATGAGCAGTTCTTC; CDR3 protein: CASSLSKSSYNEQFF
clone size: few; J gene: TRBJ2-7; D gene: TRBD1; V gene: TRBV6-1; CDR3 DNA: TGTGCCAGCAGTGAAGGGGCGACAGGGCTCTACGAGCAGTACTTC; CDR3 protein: CASSEGATGLYEQYF
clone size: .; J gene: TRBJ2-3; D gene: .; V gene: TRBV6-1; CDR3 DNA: TGTGCCAGCAGTGACTACCTCACAGATACGCAGTATTTT; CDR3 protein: CASSDYLTDTQYF
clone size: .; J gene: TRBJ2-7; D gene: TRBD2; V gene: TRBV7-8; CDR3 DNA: TGTGCCAGCAGCTACGGGGGGAGCTCCTACGAGCAGTACTTC; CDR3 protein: CASSYGGSSYEQYF
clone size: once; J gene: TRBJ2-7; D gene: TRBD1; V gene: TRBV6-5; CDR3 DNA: TGTGCCAGCAGTTACCGAGGGACAGGGGGCACAGGCGAGCAGTACTTC; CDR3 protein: CASSYRGTGGTGEQYF
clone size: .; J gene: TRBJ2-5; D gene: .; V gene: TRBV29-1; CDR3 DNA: TGCAGCGTTGCTTCGGGAGCAGAGGCAGAGACCCAGTACTTC; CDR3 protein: CSVASGAEAETQYF
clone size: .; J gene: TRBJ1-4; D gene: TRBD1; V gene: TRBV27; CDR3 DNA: TGTGCCAGCAGCCCATTACACAGGGGGGATAATGAAAAACTGTTTTTT; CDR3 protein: CASSPLHRGDNEKLFF
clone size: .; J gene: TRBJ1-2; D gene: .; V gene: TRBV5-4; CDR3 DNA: TGTGCCAGCAGCCTAGCTTCCCCAGCTAACTATGGCTACACCTTC; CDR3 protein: CASSLASPANYGYTF
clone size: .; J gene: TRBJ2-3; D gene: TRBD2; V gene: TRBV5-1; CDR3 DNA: TGCGCCAGCACGGCGGGGGGTTCCACAGATACGCAGTATTTT; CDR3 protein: CASTAGGSTDTQYF
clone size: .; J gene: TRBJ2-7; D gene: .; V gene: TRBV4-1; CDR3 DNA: TGCGCCAGCAGCCGAACGGAGGGCGTCCCCTCCTACGAGCAGTACTTC; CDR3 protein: CASSRTEGVPSYEQYF